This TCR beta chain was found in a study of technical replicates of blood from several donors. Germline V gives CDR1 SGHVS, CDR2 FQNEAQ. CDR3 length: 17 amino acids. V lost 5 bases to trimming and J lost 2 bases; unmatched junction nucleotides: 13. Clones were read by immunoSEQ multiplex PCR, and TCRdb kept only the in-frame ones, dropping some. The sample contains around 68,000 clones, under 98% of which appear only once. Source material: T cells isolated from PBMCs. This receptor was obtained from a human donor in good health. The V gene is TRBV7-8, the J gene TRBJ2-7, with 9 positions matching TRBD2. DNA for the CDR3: TGTGCCAGCAGCCACGATAGTGGGACTAGCAGGGCCTACGAGCAGTACTTC. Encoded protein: CASSHDSGTSRAYEQYF.